This T cell receptor beta chain was recovered during a study of shared clonotypes between healthy human individuals. The table came from immunoSEQ multiplex PCR; TCRdb's copy has only in-frame clones and leaves some out. In the table there are roughly 500,000 clones, less than 96% of which are singletons. Germline V gives CDR1 ENHRY, CDR2 SYGVKD. CDR3 length equals 16 residues. The J segment lost 3 bases and the V segment lost 5 bases, leaving 8 bases of the junction unmatched. Sequencing input: naive CD4+ T cells sorted from blood. Stated subset: CD45RA+ positively selected. The clonotype originates from a young woman in good health. The V gene is TRBV10-3, the J gene TRBJ1-3, with 9 bases fitting TRBD1. CDR3 coding DNA: TGTGCCATCAGTCAACAGGGGGCGTTCGATGGAAACACCATATATTTT. This translates into CAISQQGAFDGNTIYF.